This is a list of T cell receptor beta chains from one sample in a study of cytomegalovirus exposure and HLA in healthy donors. Produced via immunoSEQ multiplex PCR; TCRdb's table is partial and in-frame only. The table shows over 75,000 clones, with around four fifths occurring only once. The sample consisted of PBMCs. The source is a woman between 55 and 75 years old in good health and CMV-seronegative. Each CDR3 is given with its conserved first and last residue. D genes are given only for firm matches. The size field is filled for only some rows; it gives once, few, many or a size class.

d_gene,j_gene,abundance,v_gene,len,CDR3nt,CDR3aa
-,TRBJ2-3,few,TRBV30,14,TGTGCCTGGAGCGGGGATCCGGTCACAGATACGCAGTATTTT,CAWSGDPVTDTQYF
-,TRBJ2-3,-,TRBV9,16,TGTGCCAGCAGCGTAGGAGGCACAGGGTGGACAGATACGCAGTATTTT,CASSVGGTGWTDTQYF
-,TRBJ2-2,-,TRBV19,11,TGTGCCAGTCGGGGGACCGGGGAGCTGTTTTTT,CASRGTGELFF
-,TRBJ2-1,-,TRBV4-3,16,TGCGCCAGCAGCCAAGAGGGCGGGGACCTCCACAATGAGCAGTTCTTC,CASSQEGGDLHNEQFF
TRBD1,TRBJ1-5,-,TRBV14,19,TGTGCCAGCAGCCAAGATTTCGCAGGGGGCGTTAATAGCAATCAGCCCCAGCATTTT,CASSQDFAGGVNSNQPQHF
-,TRBJ2-7,few,TRBV10-3,11,TGTGCCATCAGGTCCAACTACGAGCAGTACTTC,CAIRSNYEQYF
TRBD2,TRBJ2-1,-,TRBV5-1,16,TGCGCCAGCAGCTCCCTTAGCGGGGGGCCCAACAATGAGCAGTTCTTC,CASSSLSGGPNNEQFF
-,TRBJ2-3,-,TRBV5-4,15,TGTGCCAGCAGCTTGGGGCCGGGAGAGGGGAATACGCAGTATTTT,CASSLGPGEGNTQYF
TRBD2,TRBJ2-7,-,TRBV7-9,13,TGTTCCAGCAGCAGACTAGCGGGATATGAGCAGTACTTC,CSSSRLAGYEQYF
TRBD1,TRBJ2-1,-,TRBV10-3,13,TGTGCCACAGGGACAGGGGGAGGGAATGAGCAGTTCTTC,CATGTGGGNEQFF
-,TRBJ1-2,-,TRBV2,15,TGTGCCAGCAGTGAATATGGTTCAGGGAACTATGGCTACACCTTC,CASSEYGSGNYGYTF
TRBD1,TRBJ2-7,-,TRBV6-5,13,TGTGCCAGCAGTTACTCGGACAGGGCAGAGCAGTACTTC,CASSYSDRAEQYF
TRBD2,TRBJ2-1,-,TRBV18,18,TGTGCCAGCTCACGAAACCCGGGACTAGCGGGAGCAACGAATGAGCAGTTCTTC,CASSRNPGLAGATNEQFF
TRBD2,TRBJ2-7,-,TRBV5-6,14,TGTGCCAGCAGCTTTTGGGAGCGGGAGGGCGAGCAGTACTTC,CASSFWEREGEQYF
TRBD2,TRBJ2-1,-,TRBV9,15,TGTGCCAGCAGCGTTAGCGGGATCGGCTACAATGAGCAGTTCTTC,CASSVSGIGYNEQFF
TRBD1,TRBJ2-5,-,TRBV19,17,TGTGCCAGTAGCGCTCCCAGGGACAGAAGAAGGCAAGAGACCCAGTACTTC,CASSAPRDRRRQETQYF
-,TRBJ1-1,-,TRBV5-1,14,TGCGCCAGCAGCAGGGAGCTAATGAACACTGAAGCTTTCTTT,CASSRELMNTEAFF
-,TRBJ2-1,-,TRBV21-1,18,TGTGCCAGCAGCAAAGGTAATAACGGGGGGGACTCCTACAATGAGCAGTTCTTC,CASSKGNNGGDSYNEQFF
-,TRBJ1-3,-,TRBV7-9,17,TGTGCCAGCAGCTTAGGAGAGGGTACAGGGACTGGAAACACCATATATTTT,CASSLGEGTGTGNTIYF
TRBD1,TRBJ2-7,-,TRBV19,17,TGTGCCAGTAGTATGAGAGTTACCGGGACAGGGGTGTACGAGCAGTACTTC,CASSMRVTGTGVYEQYF
-,TRBJ1-1,-,TRBV19,15,TGTGCCAGTACTCCAAGGGGGGGATTGGGCCTTGAAGCTTTCTTT,CASTPRGGLGLEAFF
-,TRBJ2-3,-,TRBV19,15,TGTGCCAGTACCCCCAGTCGGGTTGGTGGCTTTACGCAGTATTTT,CASTPSRVGGFTQYF
TRBD2,TRBJ2-5,-,TRBV2,13,TGTGCCAGCAGTTCCAGCGGGGGCCAGACCCAGTACTTC,CASSSSGGQTQYF
-,TRBJ2-3,-,TRBV7-2,13,TGTGCCAGCAGCTTTTTCCACACAGATACGCAGTATTTT,CASSFFHTDTQYF
TRBD2,TRBJ2-1,-,TRBV5-6,17,TGTGCCAGCAGCTCCGTGACGGGACTAGCGAACCGCAATGAGCAGTTCTTC,CASSSVTGLANRNEQFF
TRBD1,TRBJ1-4,once,TRBV7-9,15,TGTGCCAGCAGCCCCCGGGACAGGGATAATGAAAAACTGTTTTTT,CASSPRDRDNEKLFF
-,TRBJ2-2,few,TRBV28,14,TGTGCCAGCAGAAGACAGGCGAACACCGGGGAGCTGTTTTTT,CASRRQANTGELFF
TRBD1,TRBJ1-5,-,TRBV6-1,15,TGTGCCAGCAGTGAAAGGCTAGGGGGCGCCTCGGCCCAGCATTTT,CASSERLGGASAQHF
-,TRBJ2-7,-,TRBV5-1,14,TGCGCCAGCAGCCCGCCGCAGGCTTACTACGAGCAGTACTTC,CASSPPQAYYEQYF
-,TRBJ2-6,-,TRBV18,15,TGTGCCAGCTCACCAGAGGGTTCTGGGGCCAACGTCCTGACTTTC,CASSPEGSGANVLTF
-,TRBJ2-3,-,TRBV6-5,13,TGTGCCAGCAGCGGGGTTAGCACAGATACGCAGTATTTT,CASSGVSTDTQYF
-,TRBJ2-1,few,TRBV6-1,14,TGTGCCGTCCGACGAGGAAGCTCCTACAATGAGCAGTTCTTC,CAVRRGSSYNEQFF
-,TRBJ2-5,-,TRBV2,13,TGTGCCAGCAGTGTGACTCGGCAAGAGACCCAGTACTTC,CASSVTRQETQYF
-,TRBJ2-7,-,TRBV7-2,15,TGTGCCAGCAGCTCCCGATCGGGAAGCTCCTACGAGCAGTACTTC,CASSSRSGSSYEQYF
TRBD2,TRBJ2-7,once,TRBV29-1,13,TGCAGCGTTATTAGCGGGGACTCCTACGAGCAGTACTTC,CSVISGDSYEQYF
TRBD1,TRBJ1-4,-,TRBV5-6,14,TGTGCCAGCAGCTTTGGGACAGGGGATGAAAAACTGTTTTTT,CASSFGTGDEKLFF
-,TRBJ1-1,few,TRBV6-5,13,TGTGCCAGCAGTACAGACATGAACACTGAAGCTTTCTTT,CASSTDMNTEAFF
TRBD1,TRBJ2-2,-,TRBV5-1,18,TGCGCCAGCAGCATTTGGCGGACAGGGTCGACCTTCACCGGGGAGCTGTTTTTT,CASSIWRTGSTFTGELFF
TRBD1,TRBJ1-3,-,TRBV5-4,14,TGTGCCAGCAGCGGGGACAGGGTGGCGGACACCATATATTTT,CASSGDRVADTIYF
TRBD2,TRBJ2-7,-,TRBV5-1,17,TGCGCCAGCAGCCCCCCACCGTCGGGGGGGCCTTCCTACGAGCAGTACTTC,CASSPPPSGGPSYEQYF
-,TRBJ2-7,-,TRBV7-2,14,TGTGCCAGCAGCTTACTGAACAGGCCCTACGAGCAGTACTTC,CASSLLNRPYEQYF
TRBD1,TRBJ1-1,once,TRBV19,12,TGTGCCAGTAGTATAGTAGACAGGGTGGCTTTCTTT,CASSIVDRVAFF
-,TRBJ1-1,-,TRBV21-1,16,TGTGCCAGCAGCAAAGGGGCAGGGGGACAGAACACTGAAGCTTTCTTT,CASSKGAGGQNTEAFF
TRBD2,TRBJ2-1,-,TRBV6-5,15,TGTGCCAGCAGTTACAGCCTCGGGACTAGCGCTGAGCAGTTCTTC,CASSYSLGTSAEQFF
-,TRBJ1-1,-,TRBV19,13,TGTGCCAGTAGTATTTGGGGGGACACTGAAGCTTTCTTT,CASSIWGDTEAFF
TRBD1,TRBJ2-7,few,TRBV5-4,14,TGTGCCAGCAGCTTACAGGGGTGGGATAACGAGCAGTACTTC,CASSLQGWDNEQYF
-,TRBJ2-7,-,TRBV6-1,14,TGTGCCAGCAGTGAAGTTGGCAGGGTGGGGGAGCAGTACTTC,CASSEVGRVGEQYF
TRBD1,TRBJ1-2,-,TRBV28,14,TGTGCCAGCAGGTCCGGACAGGGCGACTATGGCTACACCTTC,CASRSGQGDYGYTF
TRBD1,TRBJ2-5,-,TRBV6-5,16,TGTGCCAGCAGTTACTCTTCCAGGACAGGGCAAGAGACCCAGTACTTC,CASSYSSRTGQETQYF
TRBD1,TRBJ1-1,-,TRBV27,14,TGTGCCAGCAGTTTCGACAGGGAGAACACTGAAGCTTTCTTT,CASSFDRENTEAFF
-,TRBJ2-1,once,TRBV5-4,14,TGTGCCAGCAGCTTGGTAGGGGGGAGGGATGAGCAGTTCTTC,CASSLVGGRDEQFF
-,TRBJ1-4,-,TRBV5-1,14,TGCGCCAGCAGCCGTGAGGGAACTAATGAAAAACTGTTTTTT,CASSREGTNEKLFF